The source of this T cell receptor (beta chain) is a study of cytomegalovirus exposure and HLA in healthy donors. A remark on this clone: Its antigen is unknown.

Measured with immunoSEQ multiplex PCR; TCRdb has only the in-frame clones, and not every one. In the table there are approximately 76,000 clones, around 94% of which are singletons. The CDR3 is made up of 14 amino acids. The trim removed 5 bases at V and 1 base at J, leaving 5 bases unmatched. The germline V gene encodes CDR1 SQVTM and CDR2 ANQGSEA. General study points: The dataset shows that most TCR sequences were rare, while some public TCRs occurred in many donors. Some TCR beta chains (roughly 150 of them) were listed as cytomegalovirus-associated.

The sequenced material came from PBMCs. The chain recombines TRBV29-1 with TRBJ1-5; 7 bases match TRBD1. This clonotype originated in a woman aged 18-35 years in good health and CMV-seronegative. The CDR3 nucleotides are TGCAGCGTTCCGACAGGGCCGAGCAATCAGCCCCAGCATTTT. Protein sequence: CSVPTGPSNQPQHF.